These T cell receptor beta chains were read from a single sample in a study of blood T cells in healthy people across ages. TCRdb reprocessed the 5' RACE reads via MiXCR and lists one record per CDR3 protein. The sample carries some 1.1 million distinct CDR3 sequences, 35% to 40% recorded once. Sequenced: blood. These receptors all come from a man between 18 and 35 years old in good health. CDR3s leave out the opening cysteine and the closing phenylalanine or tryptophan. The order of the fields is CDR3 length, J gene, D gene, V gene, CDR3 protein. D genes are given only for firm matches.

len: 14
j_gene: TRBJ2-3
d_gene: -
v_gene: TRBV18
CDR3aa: ASSPPIRSGADMQY

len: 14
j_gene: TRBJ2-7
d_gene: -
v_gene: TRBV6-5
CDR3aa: ASRSLVAGSGYEQY

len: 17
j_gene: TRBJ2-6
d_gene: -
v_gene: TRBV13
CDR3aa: ASSGVPVRTISGANVLT

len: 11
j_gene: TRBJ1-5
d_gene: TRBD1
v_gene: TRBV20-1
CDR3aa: SARTGAHQPQH

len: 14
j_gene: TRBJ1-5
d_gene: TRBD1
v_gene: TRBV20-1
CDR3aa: SARPSDRGSNQPQH

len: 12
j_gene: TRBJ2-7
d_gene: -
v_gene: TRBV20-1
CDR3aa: SARDPRRFYEQY

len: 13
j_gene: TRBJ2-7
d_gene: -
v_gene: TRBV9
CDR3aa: ASSVGPATSYEQY

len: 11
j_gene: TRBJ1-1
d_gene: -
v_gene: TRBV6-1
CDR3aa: ASSRDMNTEAF

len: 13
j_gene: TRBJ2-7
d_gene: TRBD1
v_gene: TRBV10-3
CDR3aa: AISVPGQGAYEQY

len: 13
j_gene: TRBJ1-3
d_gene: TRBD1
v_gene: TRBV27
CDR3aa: ASSQDRRFGNTIY

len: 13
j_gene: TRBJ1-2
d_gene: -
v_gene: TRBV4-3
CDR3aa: ASSQEGEATYGYT

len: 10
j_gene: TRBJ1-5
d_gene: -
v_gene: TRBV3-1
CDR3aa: ASSQDEGPQH

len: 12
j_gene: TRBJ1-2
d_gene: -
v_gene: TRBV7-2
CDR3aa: ASSPGSDTYGYT

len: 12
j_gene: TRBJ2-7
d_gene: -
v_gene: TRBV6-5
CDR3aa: ASRSGQNSYEQY

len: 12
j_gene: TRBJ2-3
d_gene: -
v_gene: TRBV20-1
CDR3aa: SASGDHDTDTQY

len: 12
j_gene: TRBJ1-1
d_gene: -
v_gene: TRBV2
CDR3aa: ASKPGVINTEAF

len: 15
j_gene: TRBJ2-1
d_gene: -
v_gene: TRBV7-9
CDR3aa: ASSPDLLTRNDNEQF

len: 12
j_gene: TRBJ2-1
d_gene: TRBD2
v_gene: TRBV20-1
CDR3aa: SARIASGYNEQF

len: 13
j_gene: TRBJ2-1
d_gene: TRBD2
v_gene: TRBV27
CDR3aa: ASSLWAGDYNEQF

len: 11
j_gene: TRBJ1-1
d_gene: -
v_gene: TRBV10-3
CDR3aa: AISEYENTEAF

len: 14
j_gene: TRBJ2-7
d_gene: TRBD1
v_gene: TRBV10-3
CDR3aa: AISESQGARSYEQY

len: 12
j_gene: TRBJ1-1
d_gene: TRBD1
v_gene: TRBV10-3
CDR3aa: AAGGDRGNTEAF

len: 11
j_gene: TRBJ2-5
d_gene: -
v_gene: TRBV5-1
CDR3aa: ASSWDAAETQY

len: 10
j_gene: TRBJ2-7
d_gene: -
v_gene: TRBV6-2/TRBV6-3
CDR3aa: ASSYQGYEQY

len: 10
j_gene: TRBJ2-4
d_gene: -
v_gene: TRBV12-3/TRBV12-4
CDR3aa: ASSGGTDKQY

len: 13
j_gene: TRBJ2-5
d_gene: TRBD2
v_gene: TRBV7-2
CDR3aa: ASSPARGGTETQY

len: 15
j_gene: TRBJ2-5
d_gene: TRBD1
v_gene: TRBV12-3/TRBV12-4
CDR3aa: ASSLRDRGEFWETQY

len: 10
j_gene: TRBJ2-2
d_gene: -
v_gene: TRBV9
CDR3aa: ASSETHGELF

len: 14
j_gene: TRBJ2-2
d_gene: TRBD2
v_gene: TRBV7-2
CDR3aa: VSSLAGWGNTGELF

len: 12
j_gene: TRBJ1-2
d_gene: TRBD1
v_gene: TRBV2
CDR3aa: ASSEAGQWYGYT

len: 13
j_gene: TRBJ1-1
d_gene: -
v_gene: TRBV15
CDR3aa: ATSPEPGANTEAF

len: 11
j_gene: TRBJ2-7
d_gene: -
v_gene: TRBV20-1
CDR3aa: SAGGDTSYEQY

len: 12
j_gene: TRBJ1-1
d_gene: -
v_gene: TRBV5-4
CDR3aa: ASSFVRENTEAF

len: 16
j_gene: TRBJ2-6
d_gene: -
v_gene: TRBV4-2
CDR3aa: ASSQVPGHRSGANVLT

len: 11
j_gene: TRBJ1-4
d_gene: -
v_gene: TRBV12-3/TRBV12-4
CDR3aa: ATTVGGGEKLF

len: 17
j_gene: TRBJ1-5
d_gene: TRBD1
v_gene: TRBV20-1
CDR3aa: SAPVVQGGVESFPQPQH

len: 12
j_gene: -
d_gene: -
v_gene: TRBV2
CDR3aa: ASRHSGAPKTQY

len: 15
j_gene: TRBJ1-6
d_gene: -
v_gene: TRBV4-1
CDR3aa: ASNQERGANLNSPLH

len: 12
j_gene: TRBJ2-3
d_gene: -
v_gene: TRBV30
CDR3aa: AWTNGLMADTQY